Given below is one T cell receptor beta chain in context. The entry originates in a study of blood T cell repertoires in COVID-19. Study as a whole: Some COVID-19 samples were acute and others convalescent; all came from the United States, Italy and Spain. Sample material is recorded as cDNA or gDNA derived from T cells, B-cell-depleted T cells, or PBMCs.

Authors' analysis steps: Quantification of nucleated cells was approximated via reference gene primer amplification. The data were produced by immunoSEQ multiplex PCR, yet TCRdb's version contains in-frame clones alone and is incomplete. V and J calls and clone size are those listed in that table; D and trimming were worked out from the DNA. The sample holds 200,000 to 250,000 clones; approximately 83% are singletons and the top ten take approximately 5.7%. Trimming took 6 bases from V and 7 from J, leaving 12 bases between them. Germline V gives CDR1 MDHEN, CDR2 SYDVKM. The CDR3 is made up of 13 amino acids.

This chain links TRBV28 with TRBJ2-2, with D maybe TRBD2 (5 bases). Sequencing used peripheral blood. The receptor's source is a human donor in a cohort sampled during active COVID-19. The CDR3 region is CASSITRIGELFF. In nucleotides, the CDR3 is TGTGCCAGCAGCATCACTAGAATCGGGGAGCTGTTTTTT.